This T cell receptor beta chain was sequenced for a study of PD-1 blockade in classical Hodgkin lymphoma. Whole-study findings and limits: Newly diagnosed and completely responding patients shared comparable baseline diversity.

TCRdb's table, derived via immunoSEQ multiplex PCR, lists solely in-frame clones and lacks some. This table holds under 95,000 clones, about 92% found once. Concerning this clone: What it binds is not known.

Each patient experienced a relapse that followed autologous stem cell transplantation, and brentuximab vedotin exposure varied. Trimming took 5 bases from V and 3 from J, leaving 8 bases between them. CDR1 is SGHTA, CDR2 FQGTGA, per germline. This CDR3 has 13 residues. This sequence was found in a human donor with classical Hodgkin lymphoma. This specimen consisted of peripheral blood mononuclear cells (PBMCs), obtained at baseline. The chain has TRBV7-3 and TRBJ2-1, with a tentative D call TRBD1 (5 bases). The CDR3 protein is CASSTDSYNEQFF. The CDR3 coding sequence is TGTGCCAGCAGCACAGACAGCTACAATGAGCAGTTCTTC.